The rows below give T cell receptor beta chains drawn from one sample of a study of T cells expressing NK-cell markers. For each CDR3 protein, TCRdb gives one entry from its re-call of the 5' RACE reads, without DNA. The data include 200,000 to 300,000 distinct CDR3 sequences; the top ten clones carry about 0.4%. Sequencing used blood T cells: a sorted CD56 or NKG2C T cell subset, CD4+ or CD8+ T cells, or bulk PBMC T cells (not recorded which). The receptors come from a young man in good health. Each CDR3 is given with its conserved first and last residue.

TRBV5-1	TRBJ2-1	CATKRSSSYNEQFF
TRBV12-3/TRBV12-4	TRBJ1-5	CASSGENQPQHF
TRBV20-1	TRBJ1-1	CSASWAIGVSAEAFF
TRBV4-3	TRBJ2-1	CASSQGTLGLIEQFF
TRBV20-1	TRBJ2-3	CSARVTRQGTQYF
TRBV20-1	TRBJ1-1	CSVPRQGATEAFF
TRBV29-1	TRBJ2-5	CSVPTGDQETQYF
TRBV20-1	TRBJ2-3	CSADEDRPYRGDTQYF
TRBV5-4	TRBJ2-2	CASSLVGRPTGELFF
TRBV19	TRBJ2-3	CASSIPFSGSSTDTQYF
TRBV7-8	TRBJ1-1	CASSLGSGGGPTHTEAFF
TRBV20-1	TRBJ1-5	CSARAEGGRDPNQPQHF
TRBV6-4	TRBJ2-1	CASSLPRMRQTILYYNEQFF
TRBV7-6	TRBJ2-5	CASSSNSGGSGETQYF
TRBV20-1	TRBJ1-2	CSLHRGYGYTF